This TCR beta chain was obtained from a study of identifying expanded T cells in peripheral blood. Measured with immunoSEQ multiplex PCR; TCRdb has only the in-frame clones, and not every one. The repertoire consists of tens of thousands of clones, with about 85% occurring once and the leading ten covering 4% to 5.5%. At least ten counts were recorded for this clone. What it recognizes is unknown. Study outcomes and limitations: Technical replicates showed about 1.2 changed clones; roughly two weeks around 15; four weeks 19.

Sample: blood. The TCR sequence derives from a person between 18 and 75 years old in good health.

The CDR3 coding sequence is TGTGCCAGCAGCCCGGTCGGACAGTCTCGTGGCTACACCTTC. Encoded protein: CASSPVGQSRGYTF. This chain joins TRBV6-1 and TRBJ1-2; TRBD1 is a possible D gene (6 bases). V gave up 6 bases and J gave up 7 bases, with 18 bases separating them. There are 14 residues in the CDR3. The germline CDR1 and CDR2 sequences are MNHNS and SASEGT.